A selection of T cell receptor beta chains follows, all from one sample in a study of blood T cell repertoires in COVID-19. Repertoires were generated with immunoSEQ multiplex PCR, while TCRdb's copy carries only in-frame clones and drops some. Counted here are about 210,000 clones, about nine tenths occurring once; the ten biggest clones make up around 1.3%. The sequencing input was PBMCs or T cells enriched from blood (not recorded which). The receptor source for this set is a young man who had recovered from COVID-19. CDR3s include the opening cysteine and the closing phenylalanine or tryptophan. Fields, in order: J gene, V gene, D gene, clone size, CDR3 protein, CDR3 DNA. A D gene is named only where the DNA matches it firmly. A clone size is listed for some rows: how often the clone was seen (once, few, many), or a class if it is expanded.

>TRBJ2-5|TRBV10-2|TRBD1|.
CASSVAGGQETQYF
TGCGCCAGCAGCGTAGCAGGGGGCCAAGAGACCCAGTACTTC
>TRBJ2-7|TRBV28|TRBD1|.
CASSLSLTGTGGSYEQYF
TGTGCCAGCAGTTTATCCCTCACCGGGACAGGGGGCTCCTACGAGCAGTACTTC
>TRBJ2-3|TRBV30|TRBD2|.
CAWSHPQIGTSGTDTQYF
TGTGCCTGGAGTCACCCCCAAATCGGGACTAGCGGAACAGATACGCAGTATTTT
>TRBJ1-3|TRBV25-1|.|.
CASSSRSGNTIYF
TGTGCCAGCTCCTCCCGCTCTGGAAACACCATATATTTT
>TRBJ2-2|TRBV19|.|few
CASSVTGTGELFF
TGTGCCAGTAGTGTCACCGGGACCGGGGAGCTGTTTTTT
>TRBJ2-7|TRBV2|.|.
CASSGTAYEQYF
TGTGCCAGCAGTGGGACAGCCTACGAGCAGTACTTC
>TRBJ1-5|TRBV6-2/TRBV6-3|.|.
CASSYSKRTANQPQHF
TGTGCCAGCAGTTACTCAAAAAGGACAGCTAATCAGCCCCAGCATTTT
>TRBJ2-1|TRBV4-2|TRBD2|.
CASSPGTSGGAAQFF
TGTGCCAGCAGCCCCGGGACTAGCGGGGGGGCCGCGCAGTTCTTC
>TRBJ2-7|TRBV18|.|.
CASSPGASSYEQYF
TGTGCCAGCTCACCGGGGGCCAGCTCCTACGAGCAGTACTTC
>TRBJ1-1|TRBV27|TRBD1|.
CASSPNRGLYMNTEAFF
TGTGCCAGCAGCCCTAACAGGGGGCTTTACATGAACACTGAAGCTTTCTTT
>TRBJ2-5|TRBV6-5|.|.
CASVPRGRGSETQYF
TGTGCCAGCGTCCCGAGGGGCAGGGGAAGCGAGACCCAGTACTTC
>TRBJ2-2|TRBV7-9|.|.
CASSPQGGGNTGELFF
TGTGCCAGCAGCCCGCAAGGGGGGGGGAACACCGGGGAGCTGTTTTTT
>TRBJ1-4|TRBV11-2|.|.
CASSRGTLGGEKLFF
TGTGCCAGCAGCCGTGGCACCCTGGGGGGTGAAAAACTGTTTTTT
>TRBJ1-1|TRBV6-5|TRBD1|.
CASSRGQGRTEAFF
TGTGCCAGCAGTCGGGGACAGGGCAGGACTGAAGCTTTCTTT
>TRBJ2-3|TRBV20-1|.|.
CSWGRTDTQYF
TGCAGTTGGGGCAGGACAGATACGCAGTATTTT
>TRBJ2-7|TRBV6-5|TRBD1|.
CASSYKTGGTYEQYF
TGTGCCAGCAGTTATAAAACAGGGGGTACCTACGAGCAGTACTTC
>TRBJ1-4|TRBV6-5|.|.
CASSPGWANEKLFF
TGTGCCAGCAGTCCAGGGTGGGCGAATGAAAAACTGTTTTTT
>TRBJ2-2|TRBV6-5|TRBD1|.
CASRETGGDFGELFF
TGTGCCAGCAGGGAGACAGGGGGCGACTTCGGGGAGCTGTTTTTT
>TRBJ1-2|TRBV11-2|.|.
CASSLDLGGTYGYTF
TGTGCCAGCAGCTTAGATCTGGGGGGAACCTATGGCTACACCTTC
>TRBJ1-1|TRBV10-1|TRBD1|.
CASSEGAAFF
TGCGCCAGCAGCGAGGGGGCAGCTTTCTTT
>TRBJ2-7|TRBV6-2/TRBV6-3|.|.
CASSYPVATSYEQYF
TGTGCCAGCAGTTACCCCGTAGCGACGAGCTACGAGCAGTACTTC
>TRBJ1-3|TRBV6-5|.|once
CASRTLGVNGNTIYF
TGTGCCAGCAGAACTTTAGGGGTAAATGGAAACACCATATATTTT
>TRBJ2-1|TRBV2|TRBD2|once
CASRGGSGGYNEQFF
TGTGCCAGCAGGGGAGGTAGCGGGGGGTACAATGAGCAGTTCTTC
>TRBJ1-6|TRBV9|.|.
CASSVQGSSNSPLHF
TGTGCCAGCAGCGTTCAGGGTTCGTCAAATTCACCCCTCCACTTT
>TRBJ2-5|TRBV27|TRBD2|.
CASSKLFTSGGAGETQYF
TGTGCCAGCAGTAAATTGTTTACTAGCGGGGGGGCAGGGGAGACCCAGTACTTC
>TRBJ1-1|TRBV11-3|.|.
CASSLGASGGEAFF
TGTGCCAGCAGCTTAGGAGCCAGCGGGGGTGAAGCTTTCTTT
>TRBJ1-2|TRBV15|TRBD1|once
CATSREKGQGWGYTF
TGTGCCACCAGCAGAGAAAAGGGACAGGGCTGGGGCTACACCTTC
>TRBJ1-1|TRBV27|TRBD1|few
CASRLQGQDTEAFF
TGTGCCAGCAGGCTACAGGGGCAGGACACTGAAGCTTTCTTT
>TRBJ2-7|TRBV11-2|.|.
CASSPTILQGISSYEQYF
TGTGCCAGCAGCCCTACCATCCTTCAGGGAATTAGCTCCTACGAGCAGTACTTC
>TRBJ2-5|TRBV11-3|.|.
CASSSARHEGAQYF
TGTGCCAGCAGCTCTGCTAGGCATGAAGGGGCCCAGTACTTC
>TRBJ1-2|TRBV12-3/TRBV12-4|.|.
CASSPNRDGYTF
TGTGCCAGCAGCCCTAACAGGGATGGCTACACCTTC